The clone carrying this T cell receptor (beta chain) was recorded only once. The antigen is unknown. The data originate from a study of cytomegalovirus exposure and HLA in healthy donors. Study information: Roughly 80 million unique TCRs from HLA-typed donors made up an early data release.

Study findings and constraints: The classifier reportedly diagnosed cytomegalovirus status with high specificity and sensitivity. TRBV6-2, TRBV6-3 and some other V segments were unresolvable in 87-base-pair reads.

Germline CDR1 reads SGHRS; CDR2 reads YFSETQ. The J segment lost 6 bases and the V segment lost 3 bases, leaving 20 bases of the junction unmatched. This CDR3 is 19 amino acids long. A multiplex PCR was run with 60 Vbeta primers and 13 Jbeta primers. Only in-frame clones appear in the TCRdb table, and some are missing; sequencing was by immunoSEQ multiplex PCR. The repertoire includes tens of thousands of clones, just under 75% of them detected once, and about an eighth sits in the top ten. This chain uses TRBV5-1 with TRBJ2-3; TRBD2 aligns across 9 bases. The sequenced material came from PBMCs. The receptor's source is a human donor in good health. In DNA form, the CDR3 reads TGCGCCAGCAGCTCCCTTAAGATTAGCGGGAGAGCAATCGGCGATACGCAGTATTTT. Translated: CASSSLKISGRAIGDTQYF.